What follows are 25 T cell receptor beta chains derived from one specimen sequenced in a study of control samples from healthy donors and cancer patients. Profiling relied on immunoSEQ multiplex PCR, and the TCRdb table lists in-frame clones only, not all of them. Here the sample spans just over 150,000 clones, approximately 94% being singletons. Sample: blood. The source of these receptors is a woman aged 40-49 years in good health.

The chain recombines TRBV7-9 with TRBJ2-2; 9 bases are a match to TRBD1. V dropped 5 bases and J dropped 1; count of bases not matched to a gene: 5. This CDR3 is 16 amino acids long. CDR1 is SEHNR, CDR2 FQNEAQ, per germline (reference sequence). CDR3 sequence: CASSVPGQGNTGELFF. In DNA, the CDR3 is TGTGCCAGCAGCGTACCGGGACAGGGGAACACCGGGGAGCTGTTTTTT.

This chain links TRBV4-3 with TRBJ1-1; 7 bases match TRBD1. Looked up from germline, CDR1 is LGHNA and CDR2 is YSLEER. The CDR3 has 16 amino acids. V shed 0 bases and J 3 bases; nucleotides not matched to a gene: 7. In DNA form, the CDR3 reads TGCGCCAGCAGCCAAGAGTCGGGACAGCCTTACACTGAAGCTTTCTTT. This codes for CASSQESGQPYTEAFF.

The CDR3, as DNA: TGTGCCAGCAGCATCTTAACAGGAAATTCACCCCTCCACTTT. Its protein is CASSILTGNSPLHF. The chain uses TRBV6-5 and TRBJ1-6, with D maybe TRBD1 (5 bases). The V end was cut by 6 bases, the J end by 7 bases, with 13 bases between. The CDR3 is 14 amino acids. Germline CDR1 is MNHEY and CDR2 is SVGAGI.

The rearrangement joins TRBV19 to TRBJ2-2; 8 bases are shared with TRBD1. Germline CDR1 and CDR2: LNHDA and SQIVND (reference sequence). The CDR3 has 15 residues. V dropped 3 bases and J dropped 5; count of bases not matched to a gene: 5. DNA for the CDR3: TGTGCCAGTAGTATGGGGCAGGGGGCGACCGGGGAGCTGTTTTTT. This encodes CASSMGQGATGELFF.

CDR3 coding DNA: TGTGCTAGTGCCATGGGAAATAGCAATCAGCCCCAGCATTTT. Its translation is CASAMGNSNQPQHF. The chain links TRBV12-5 to TRBJ1-5; no firm D call. Germline V gene sequence: CDR1 LGHNT, CDR2 FRNRAP. V was shortened by 7 bases and J by 0 bases, with 10 bases between the two germline ends. The length of the CDR3 is 14 residues.

This clone was observed once. The rearrangement uses TRBV6-5 and TRBJ1-5; 11 bases are shared with TRBD1. The CDR3 is made up of 14 amino acids. Germline CDR1 is MNHEY and CDR2 is SVGAGI. V was clipped by 6 bases and J by 5 bases; unmatched bases: 3. Written as DNA, the CDR3 is TGTGCCAGCAGGGGGACAGGGGGATATCAGCCCCAGCATTTT. Amino acids: CASRGTGGYQPQHF.

This sequence joins TRBV27 and TRBJ2-2; D is perhaps TRBD1 or TRBD2 (5 bases each). Trimming pared 6 bases from V and 11 bases from J, leaving 22 bases between. The CDR3 is 15 residues long. Germline V gene lookup returns CDR1 MNHEY and CDR2 SMNVEV (reference sequence). The CDR3 reads CASRGPGRSGRELFF. CDR3 DNA: TGTGCCAGCAGGGGGCCGGGCCGGAGCGGACGAGAGCTGTTTTTT.

The J gene is TRBJ2-7, the V gene TRBV11-2; 7 bases are a match to TRBD2. Germline assignment: CDR1 SGHAT and CDR2 FQNNGV. V trimming: 5 bases; J trimming: 7 bases; junction bases outside the gene matches: 11. This CDR3 contains 14 residues. CDR3 in amino acids: CASSLQSGAGEQYF. The CDR3 DNA sequence: TGTGCCAGCAGCCTCCAGAGCGGGGCTGGGGAGCAGTACTTC.

Of note for this clone: The sample carries other DNA sequences with the same CDR3. V is TRBV7-2 and J is TRBJ1-5; possibly TRBD1 for D (5 bases). There are 16 residues in the CDR3. Looked up from germline, CDR1 is SGHTA and CDR2 is FQGNSA. Trimming stripped 2 bases from V and 2 bases from J, with 13 bases between. The DNA of the CDR3 is TGTGCCAGCAGCTTATGGGCCGGGGGGGGCAATCAGCCCCAGCATTTT. Residues: CASSLWAGGGNQPQHF.

The rearrangement links TRBV21-1 to TRBJ2-5; TRBD2 was called by the table and not checked on the DNA. TRBV21-1 is an annotated pseudogene. The CDR3 length is 15 residues. CDR3 nucleotides: TGTGCCAGCAGCAAATGGTGGCGGGCACAAGAGACCCAGTACTTC. Translation gives CASSKWWRAQETQYF.

In DNA form, the CDR3 reads TGTGCCAGCAGCTCACCAGAGGACACTGAAGCTTTCTTT. Amino acid sequence: CASSSPEDTEAFF. The chain employs TRBV5-4 and TRBJ1-1; no firm D call. Germline V gene lookup returns CDR1 SGHNT and CDR2 YYREEE (reference sequence). V gave up 3 bases and J gave up 3 bases, with 9 bases separating them. This CDR3 region has 13 residues. The full variable domain, in which reference TRBV5-4 and TRBJ1-1 provide the parts outside the CDR3, is ETGVTQSPTHLIKTRGQQVTLRCSSQSGHNTVSWYQQALGQGPQFIFQYYREEENGRGNFPPRFSGLQFPNYSSELNVNALELDDSALYLCASSSPEDTEAFFGQGTRLTVV.

The chain has TRBV7-9 and TRBJ2-1, with 9 bases fitting TRBD2. The CDR3 is 16 residues long. V dropped 3 bases and J dropped 7; count of bases not matched to a gene: 10. Germline CDR1 SEHNR, CDR2 FQNEAQ (reference sequence). CDR3 nucleotides: TGTGCCAGCAGCTTTCTACTAGCGGGTCCTACAAATGAGCAGTTCTTC. It translates to CASSFLLAGPTNEQFF.

The V and J genes are TRBV15 and TRBJ1-1; maybe TRBD1 (5 bases). V lost 0 bases, J lost 7 bases, and 9 bases lay in between. CDR1 LNHNV and CDR2 YYDKDF come from the germline V gene (reference sequence). This CDR3 has 13 residues. The CDR3 is CATSRDRQSEAFF. The CDR3 DNA reads as TGTGCCACCAGCAGAGATCGACAGAGTGAAGCTTTCTTT.

The gene calls are TRBV11-2 and TRBJ1-1; D gene ambiguous. Per the germline V gene, CDR1 is SGHAT and CDR2 is FQNNGV. This CDR3 has 12 residues. V lost 3 bases to trimming and J lost 0 bases, with 2 bases between them. This chain's CDR3 is CASSFVNTEAFF. CDR3 nucleotide sequence: TGTGCCAGCAGCTTCGTGAACACTGAAGCTTTCTTT.

The chain is built from TRBV15 and TRBJ2-3, with TRBD2 as a possible D gene (6 bases). The germline V gene encodes CDR1 LNHNV and CDR2 YYDKDF (reference sequence). This CDR3 is 12 amino acids long. V was trimmed by 1 base and J by 12 bases, leaving 11 bases between them. The CDR3 DNA reads TGTGCCACCAGCAGAGCCCAGGGAGGACAGTATTTT. This codes for CATSRAQGGQYF.

The chain carries TRBV5-5 and TRBJ2-7; the match to TRBD2 covers 7 bases. CDR1 is SGHKS, CDR2 YYEKEE, per germline (reference sequence). V was clipped by 3 bases and J by 3 bases; unmatched bases: 9. The CDR3 is 15 amino acids. The CDR3 spells CASSSMKRDLYEQYF. The DNA of the CDR3 is TGTGCCAGCAGCTCAATGAAGCGGGATCTCTACGAGCAGTACTTC.

V is TRBV5-1 and J is TRBJ2-2; no definite D call. From germline, CDR1 is SGHRS and CDR2 YFSETQ. V gave up 0 bases and J gave up 2 bases, with 5 bases separating them. CDR3 length: 14 amino acids. The CDR3 loop is CASSLDVNTGELFF. The CDR3 DNA follows: TGCGCCAGCAGCTTGGATGTCAACACCGGGGAGCTGTTTTTT.

V usage is TRBV5-1 and J usage is TRBJ2-5; 9 bases line up with TRBD1. Germline trimming cut 2 bases from V and 4 bases from J; bases unmatched to any gene: 6. CDR3 length: 15 residues. Germline loops: CDR1 SGHRS, CDR2 YFSETQ. CDR3: CASSLGQGLTETQYF. The CDR3 DNA sequence: TGCGCCAGCAGCTTAGGACAGGGGTTAACAGAGACCCAGTACTTC.

The genes are TRBV7-2 and TRBJ1-5, with 7 bases aligning to TRBD1. The CDR3 covers 15 residues. Germline CDR1 is SGHTA and CDR2 is FQGNSA. V was pared by 2 bases and J by 6 bases, with 7 bases of the junction left unmatched. The CDR3 DNA sequence: TGTGCCAGCAGCTTAAGGGACAGTAGTTCTCAGCCCCAGCATTTT. Its translation is CASSLRDSSSQPQHF.

V and J are TRBV4-1 and TRBJ1-6, with unresolved D. Trimming took 0 bases from V and 0 from J, leaving 12 bases between them. CDR1 and CDR2 (germline): MGHRA, YSYEKL. The CDR3 has 18 amino acids. The DNA for the CDR3 is TGCGCCAGCAGCCAAGAATCGGCAGGTAGCTCCTATAATTCACCCCTCCACTTT. It is translated as CASSQESAGSSYNSPLHF.

The chain links TRBV5-4 to TRBJ1-2; 8 nucleotides line up with TRBD1. The CDR3 has 15 residues. After removal of 5 bases from V and 4 bases from J, the junction contained 10 bases not matched to a gene. Germline-derived CDR1 and CDR2 are SGHNT and YYREEE (reference sequence). The CDR3 loop reads CASSSTGVKSYGYTF. The CDR3 nucleotides read TGTGCCAGCAGTTCGACAGGGGTAAAATCCTATGGCTACACCTTC.

As to this clone: This same CDR3 is encoded by further DNA sequences in the sample. The chain uses TRBV5-1 and TRBJ2-3; D ambiguous. V shed 2 bases and J shed 6 bases, with 4 bases lying between them. CDR3 length equals 11 residues. Germline CDR1 is SGHRS and CDR2 is YFSETQ. The CDR3 here is CASSFTDTQYF. The DNA of the CDR3 is TGCGCCAGCAGCTTTACCGATACGCAGTATTTT.

The V gene is TRBV6-5, the J gene TRBJ1-1; the match to TRBD1 covers 7 bases. V lost 5 bases, J lost 2 bases, and 2 bases stayed unmatched. Germline loops: CDR1 MNHEY, CDR2 SVGAGI. This CDR3 is 13 amino acids long. In DNA, the CDR3 is TGTGCCAGCAGTAGGGACAGTAACACTGAAGCTTTCTTT. Amino acids: CASSRDSNTEAFF.

This clone appeared a single time. The rearrangement links TRBV7-2 to TRBJ1-2; D possibly corresponds to TRBD1 (5 bases). There are 12 residues in the CDR3. Per the germline V gene, CDR1 is SGHTA and CDR2 is FQGNSA. The germline V and J ends were trimmed by 5 bases and 9 bases, with 13 bases remaining between them. CDR3: CASSVNQGRYTF. CDR3 coding DNA: TGTGCCAGCAGCGTAAATCAGGGACGCTACACCTTC.

The chain couples TRBV5-1 to TRBJ1-2; D is unclear. Per germline, CDR1 SGHRS and CDR2 YFSETQ. CDR3 length: 13 residues. V shed 0 bases and J shed 4 bases, with 7 bases lying between them. The DNA for the CDR3 is TGCGCCAGCAGCTTGGGACGGACCTATGGCTACACCTTC. It translates to CASSLGRTYGYTF.